One sample yielded the 2 T cell receptor beta chains listed below, sequenced in a study of cytomegalovirus exposure and HLA in healthy donors. It was with 60 Vbeta and 13 Jbeta primers that the PCR ran. TCRdb keeps only in-frame clones here, not all; method: immunoSEQ multiplex PCR. This sample yields some 190,000 clones, of which 75% to 85% are seen a single time; roughly 1.5% belongs to the top ten. The sequencing input was PBMCs. These receptors were obtained from a woman between 45 and 65 years old in good health and CMV-seronegative.

The chain recombines TRBV5-8 with TRBJ2-2; tentative D call: TRBD1 (5 bases). The length of the CDR3 is 15 residues. The V end lost 0 bases, the J end lost 1 base, and 7 bases lay between the germline ends. Germline V gene data show CDR1 as SGHTS and CDR2 as YDEGEE. The CDR3 DNA sequence: TGTGCCAGCAGCTTGGTCCAGGGGAACACCGGGGAGCTGTTTTTT. It specifies CASSLVQGNTGELFF.

The chain links TRBV6-6 to TRBJ1-2, with D hard to call. The ends were cut back, 6 bases at V and 4 bases at J, with 18 bases in the middle. Germline values: CDR1 MNHNY, CDR2 SVGAGI (reference sequence). The CDR3 length is 15 residues. This chain's CDR3 is CASRGIVPGGYGYTF. The CDR3 DNA reads as TGTGCCAGCAGGGGAATAGTCCCGGGAGGCTATGGCTACACCTTC.